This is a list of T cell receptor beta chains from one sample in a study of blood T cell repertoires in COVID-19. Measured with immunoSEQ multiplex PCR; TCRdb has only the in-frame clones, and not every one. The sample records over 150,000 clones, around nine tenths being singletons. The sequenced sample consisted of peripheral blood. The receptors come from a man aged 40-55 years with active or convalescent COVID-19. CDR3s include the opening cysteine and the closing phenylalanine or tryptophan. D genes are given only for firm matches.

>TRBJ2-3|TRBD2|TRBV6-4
TGTGCCAGCAGTGAGGGACTAGCGGGGGGCCGAGATACGCAGTATTTT
CASSEGLAGGRDTQYF
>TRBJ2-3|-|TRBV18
TGTGCCAGCTCACCCGGGACTCACCTAAGCACAGATACGCAGTATTTT
CASSPGTHLSTDTQYF
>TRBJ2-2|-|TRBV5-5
TGTGCCAGCAGCCCTTTTACAGGGAATGACGCCGGGGAGCTGTTTTTT
CASSPFTGNDAGELFF
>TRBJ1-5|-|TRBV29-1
TGCAGCGCGGGGTATAGCAATCAGCCCCAGCATTTT
CSAGYSNQPQHF
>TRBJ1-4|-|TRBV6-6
TGTGCCAGCGCTGGTAGAGAAAAACTGTTTTTT
CASAGREKLFF
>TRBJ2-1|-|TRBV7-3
TGTGCCAGCAGCCCAACCCCAGCGGTAGACAATGAGCAGTTCTTC
CASSPTPAVDNEQFF
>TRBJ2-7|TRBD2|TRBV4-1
TGCGCCAGCAGCCAAGATTCGGGTGGCGGGAGCTCCTACGAGCAGTACTTC
CASSQDSGGGSSYEQYF
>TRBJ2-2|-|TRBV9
TGTGCCAGCAGAGCAGAGGGGAACACCGGGGAGCTGTTTTTT
CASRAEGNTGELFF
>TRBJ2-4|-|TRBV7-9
TGTGCCAGCAGCCGACTGTCGAATGGAAACATTCAGTACTTC
CASSRLSNGNIQYF
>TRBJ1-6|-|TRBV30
TGTGCCTGGGGCACAGAGAATTCACCCCTCCACTTT
CAWGTENSPLHF
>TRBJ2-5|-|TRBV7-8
TGTGCCAGCAGCTTTTTAGAAGAGACCCAGTACTTC
CASSFLEETQYF
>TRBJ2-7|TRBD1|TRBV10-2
TGCGCCATCAAGGTAACAGGGGACGAGCAGTACTTC
CAIKVTGDEQYF
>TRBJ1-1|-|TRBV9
TGTGCCAGCAGCGTAGACCCGGTTTCGGGCACTGAAGCTTTCTTT
CASSVDPVSGTEAFF
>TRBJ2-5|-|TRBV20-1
TGCTTGACAGGAGAAGAGACCCAGTACTTC
CLTGEETQYF